The clone carrying this TCR beta chain was recorded at least ten times. The CDR3 consists of 15 residues. Germline V lookup: CDR1 SGHAT, CDR2 FQNNGV. Deletions cut 1 base from V and 0 bases from J, with 8 bases between. A single record per CDR3 protein comes from TCRdb applying MiXCR to the 5' RACE reads. The sample gives 180,000 or so distinct CDR3 sequences, around a tenth of which show up once; approximately 32% is in the top ten. This entry comes from a study of CD8 T cells in ankylosing spondylitis. The TCR originated in a male donor with ankylosing spondylitis or in good health (not recorded which). This chain connects TRBV11-2 to TRBJ2-3; D may be TRBD2 (5 bases). Source material: blood, either unsorted or a sorted T cell fraction (not recorded which). The chain's CDR3 is CASSLAGTSTDTQYF. The CDR3 DNA follows: TGTGCCAGCAGCTTAGCGGGAACTAGCACAGATACGCAGTATTTT.